This TCR beta chain derives from a study of blood T cells in healthy people across ages. Donors were healthy Caucasian individuals from Russia aged roughly 6 to 90. There are many counts of this clonotype. What it recognizes is unknown. Study-wide results and limits: Per million T cells, TCR beta diversity dropped roughly linearly as age increased. Underestimates were what the diversity estimates from one million T cells were considered to be.

A J-beta primer mix and a sample-barcoded 5' primer were used in a second PCR of about 7 to 12 cycles. The yield of each sample was at least 2.5 million CDR3-containing paired-end reads. One entry per CDR3 protein, called by TCRdb with MiXCR from the 5' RACE reads. The repertoire holds hundreds of thousands of distinct CDR3 sequences, with under 65% as singletons. This TCR was sampled from a woman of 80 years or more in good health. The sequenced sample was blood.

CDR3 sequence reads: CASSSSRGGHQETQYF. The DNA for the CDR3 is TGTGCCAGCAGCTCCTCACGAGGTGGACACCAAGAGACCCAGTACTTC. The chain employs TRBV7-9 and TRBJ2-5; D is ambiguous. Per the germline V gene, CDR1 is SEHNR and CDR2 is FQNEAQ (reference sequence). V lost 4 bases and J lost 0, with 15 bases in between. The CDR3 contains 16 residues. Looking up the rest from reference TRBV7-9 and TRBJ2-5 gives the full variable domain: DTGVSQNPRHKITKRGQNVTFRCDPISEHNRLYWYRQTLGQGPEFLTYFQNEAQLEKSRLLSDRFSAERPKGSFSTLEIQRTEQGDSAMYLCASSSSRGGHQETQYFGPGTRLLVL.